This T cell receptor (beta chain) was recovered during a study of T cells after yellow fever vaccination (dated by TCRdb to the late 2010s). The study in broad terms: Libraries from fractions with low cell numbers were prepared with the SMART-Seq v4 Ultra Low Input RNA kit. The cohort comprised two healthy male donors, one aged 18 to 30 and one aged 30 to 40 years. Bulk TCR alpha and beta repertoires were sequenced longitudinally to track T-cell clones before and after primary and booster YFV17D yellow fever vaccination. Bulk PBMC replicates and cell subsets were isolated from blood drawn at multiple timepoints before and after both primary and secondary immunization. Points the paper makes about the study in general: Compared with the primary T-cell response, the secondary T-cell response was weaker but faster, peaking on day 5 rather than day 15. Most clones expanded after primary vaccination (roughly 96% of CD4 and around 89% of CD8) were re-detected after the booster, suggesting that broad memory maintenance occurred. Because only a couple of donors were included in the study, the extent to which the findings can be generalized is limited. A small share of clonotypes occurred in both CD4 and CD8 compartments, likely arising from convergent recombination. Computational filtering was needed because FACS-sorted repertoires could contain abundant contaminating clonotypes from the bulk population.

The cysteine opens and the phenylalanine closes a CDR3 of 14 amino acids. Of all the DNA, just the CDR3 is kept, 42 bases in frame from base 1. Germline trimming: 5 bases from V, 3 bases from J; junction bases outside gene matches: 9. The germline V gene encodes CDR1 SQVTM and CDR2 ANQGSEA. TCR cDNA was made using 5'RACE template switching, a step that added a universal primer site and unique molecular identifiers. Priming for cDNA synthesis came from both the TCR alpha and TCR beta constant segments. Libraries were amplified in two PCR steps, with sample barcodes and sequencing adapters added in the second step. Sequencing of libraries was done on Illumina HiSeq 2500 (2x100 bp) or NovaSeq (2x150 bp). The study's processing was this. Demultiplexing of reads and collapsing into UMI consensus sequences were performed with MIGEC, and V(D)J alignment was carried out with MiXCR. Vaccine-responding clonotypes were identified with edgeR using replicate PBMC samples, with FDR below 0.01 and a log2 fold change above 5 up to day 15 being required. Each bulk clonotype received a CD4 or CD8 identity based on whether the sequenced CD4 or CD8 repertoire contained that clonotype at higher abundance. In-frame beta chains were kept once TCRdb had trimmed the public reads at Q25 with fastp and called clones with MiXCR. For every CDR3 protein sequence, its rows merge into one entry that carries the most common genes and DNA. TCRdb's processing, not the authors' own work, is the source of the V and J calls. The table for this sample lists under 600,000 distinct CDR3 sequences; about 13% of them were counted only once. Together, the top ten hold about 14% of the sample.

This clonotype appeared a few times. There is no known antigen for this receptor. Base qualities are not provided; no much larger clone lies one nucleotide away. The sample's treatment or condition label, decoded: live attenuated yellow fever vaccine strain. At every blood-draw timepoint, two biological replicates of bulk PBMCs were collected. PBMCs were isolated from peripheral blood using a standard Ficoll-Paque protocol. TriZol was used to extract RNA from bulk PBMCs, from CD4 and CD8 fractions, and from dextramer-positive and dextramer-negative fractions. This receptor was obtained from a young man who received the YFV17D yellow fever vaccine. Sequenced material: PBMCs, taken on the day of the yellow fever booster vaccination. The chain is assembled from TRBV29-1 and TRBJ2-7; the central 8 bases match TRBD1. The CDR3 protein: CSVSEGRGHYEQYF. The DNA is TGCAGCGTTTCCGAGGGCAGGGGGCACTACGAGCAGTACTTC.